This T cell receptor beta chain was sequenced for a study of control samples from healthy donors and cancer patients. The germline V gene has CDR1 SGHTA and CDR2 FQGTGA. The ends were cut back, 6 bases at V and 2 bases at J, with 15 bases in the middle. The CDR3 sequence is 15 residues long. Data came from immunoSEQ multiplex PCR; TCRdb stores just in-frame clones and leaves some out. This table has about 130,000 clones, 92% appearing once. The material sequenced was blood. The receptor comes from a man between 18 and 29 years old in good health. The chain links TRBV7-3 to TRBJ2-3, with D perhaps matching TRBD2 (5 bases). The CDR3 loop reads CASSRGSLLTDTQYF. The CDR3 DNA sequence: TGTGCCAGCAGTCGAGGGTCCCTACTCACAGATACGCAGTATTTT. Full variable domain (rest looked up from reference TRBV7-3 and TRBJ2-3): GAGVSQTPSNKVTEKGKYVELRCDPISGHTALYWYRQSLGQGPEFLIYFQGTGAADDSGLPNDRFFAVRPEGSVSTLKIQRTERGDSAVYLCASSRGSLLTDTQYFGPGTRLTVL.